This T cell receptor beta chain was observed in a study of blood T cells in healthy people across ages. The study, taken as a whole, reports: Naive T cell percentage showed a strong correlation with the diversity of TCR beta.

A word on this clonotype: Its target is not known.

Drawing of peripheral blood yielded about 10 milliliters from each donor. Isolation yielded PBMCs, at least 7 million per sample, in every case. Combining a sample-barcoded 5' primer with a J-beta primer mix, a second PCR ran for roughly 7 to 12 cycles. Researchers report that a template-switch adaptor with 12 random nucleotides tagged each cDNA molecule. From the 5' RACE reads, TCRdb called clonotypes with MiXCR, one entry per CDR3 protein. Among some 1,500,000 distinct CDR3 sequences listed, approximately 43% were seen once. There are 12 residues in the CDR3. The V segment lost 4 bases and the J segment 10 bases; nucleotides outside the gene matches: 3. Germline V gives CDR1 MDHEN, CDR2 SYDVKM.

The V and J genes are TRBV28 and TRBJ2-1; 8 positions agree with TRBD2. The receptor comes from a woman under 30 in good health. Sequences were obtained from blood. The chain's CDR3 is CASSSRLAEQFF. As DNA, the CDR3 is TGTGCCAGCAGTTCCCGACTAGCGGAGCAGTTCTTC.